The rows below give T cell receptor beta chains drawn from one sample of a study of T-cell memory formation after mild COVID-19. One entry per CDR3 protein results from TCRdb running MiXCR on the 5' RACE reads. The sample lists fewer than 700,000 distinct CDR3 sequences; 20% to 25% were seen once. The sequencing sample was made of PBMCs or a T cell subset sorted from them (not recorded which). The source of these receptors is an adult woman who had mild COVID-19 (a few samples of this study predate the infection). Cell type and time point are not known. CDR3s include the opening cysteine and the closing phenylalanine or tryptophan. A D gene is named only where the DNA matches it firmly. Some rows mark clone size as missing; the rest say once, few, many or name a class of expanded clone.

v_call	d_call	j_call	clone_size	cdr3_nt	cdr3_aa
TRBV24-1	NA	TRBJ2-5	NA	TGTGCCACCAGTGAGGGGGTTCTTGGAGAGACCCAGTACTTC	CATSEGVLGETQYF
TRBV27	TRBD1	TRBJ2-7	NA	TGTGCCAGCAGTTTCGGACCGGGACAGGGGGGCTCCGAGCAGTACTTC	CASSFGPGQGGSEQYF
TRBV4-1	NA	TRBJ2-3	NA	TGCGCCAGCAGCCAAGGGACTACCTCTGGCACAGATACGCAGTATTTT	CASSQGTTSGTDTQYF
TRBV6-6	NA	TRBJ2-7	many	TGTGCCAGCAGTTACTCGCAGGGCTCCTACGAGCAGTACTTC	CASSYSQGSYEQYF
TRBV12-3/TRBV12-4	NA	TRBJ2-3	few	TGTGCCAGCAGCCGCACACCGTCCCCCCGCACAGATACGCAGTATTTT	CASSRTPSPRTDTQYF
TRBV18	NA	TRBJ1-2	NA	TGTGCCAGCTCACGACAGGCGGAGAACTATGGCTACACCTTC	CASSRQAENYGYTF
TRBV28	NA	TRBJ1-5	NA	TGTGCCAGCAGGCCCCCGGGCGGGGTCCGGGCCCAGCCCCAGCATTTT	CASRPPGGVRAQPQHF
TRBV24-1	TRBD1	TRBJ2-1	NA	TGTGCCACCAGTGAGCCAGGGGGCAAGGTTTGGAATGAGCAGTTCTTC	CATSEPGGKVWNEQFF
TRBV20-1	NA	TRBJ1-1	NA	TGCAGTGCTAGAGAACTGACAGTGACGACTGAAGCTTTCTTT	CSARELTVTTEAFF
TRBV12-3/TRBV12-4	NA	TRBJ2-7	few	TGTGCCAGCAGTTTGCGCAGGCTGAGCTACGAGCAGTACTTC	CASSLRRLSYEQYF
TRBV2	NA	TRBJ1-1	few	TGTGCCAGCACGGAAAGGAGGAGTGAAGCTTTCTTT	CASTERRSEAFF
TRBV6-2/TRBV6-3	NA	TRBJ1-2	few	TGTGCCAGCAGTTACGGTTGGCCTAGTTCTAACTATGGCTACACCTTC	CASSYGWPSSNYGYTF
TRBV9	NA	TRBJ2-3	NA	TGTGCCAGCAGCGCTTCCCCTACCACAGATACGCAGTATTTT	CASSASPTTDTQYF
TRBV7-9	TRBD2	TRBJ2-1	NA	TGTGCCAGCAGCTTAGAACTTCGGACTAGCGGTTTGAATGAGCAGTTCTTC	CASSLELRTSGLNEQFF
TRBV25-1	NA	TRBJ1-1	NA	TGTGCCAGCAGTGAATATTTTGGGGTAGAGAACACTGAAGCTTTCTTT	CASSEYFGVENTEAFF
TRBV5-1	TRBD2	TRBJ2-3	few	TGCGCCAGCAGCCGTCTAGCGGGGGGGGTCACAGATACGCAGTATTTT	CASSRLAGGVTDTQYF
TRBV20-1	TRBD1	TRBJ2-3	NA	TGCAGTGCCGGACAGGGGGGCACAGATACGCAGTATTTT	CSAGQGGTDTQYF
TRBV5-1	NA	TRBJ1-4	few	TGCGCCTCGCCCGGCGGCGGTGAAAAACTGTTTTTT	CASPGGGEKLFF
TRBV5-1	TRBD1	TRBJ2-2	many	TGCGCCAGCAGCTTGGACCTACCGGGACAGGGGGCCGGGGAGCTGTTTTTT	CASSLDLPGQGAGELFF
TRBV7-9	TRBD2	TRBJ2-1	NA	TGTGCCAGCAGCATCCCTAGCGGGAATGAGCAGTTCTTC	CASSIPSGNEQFF
TRBV13	TRBD1	TRBJ2-5	NA	TGTGCCAGCAGCTTCACCGGGACAGGTGCCTTAGAGACCCAGTACTTC	CASSFTGTGALETQYF
TRBV5-1	TRBD2	TRBJ2-7	NA	TGCGCCATCAGCTTGGAGTCTAGCGGGTACGAGCAGTACTTC	CAISLESSGYEQYF
TRBV5-1	NA	TRBJ2-1	many	TGCGCCAGCAGCTTGGCCTTTGCGGAGCATGAGCAGTTCTTC	CASSLAFAEHEQFF
TRBV6-2/TRBV6-3	NA	TRBJ2-3	NA	TGTGCCAGCAGTTACTCGACCTCGGAGGGAGATACGCAGTATTTT	CASSYSTSEGDTQYF
TRBV4-2	NA	TRBJ1-6	NA	TGTGCCAGCAGCCAAGAAGAGCGGAATTCACCCCTCCACTTT	CASSQEERNSPLHF
TRBV12-3/TRBV12-4	NA	TRBJ1-5	NA	TGTGCCAGCAGTTTTGGTGGGGTGGGCCAGCCCCAGCATTTT	CASSFGGVGQPQHF
TRBV21-1	NA	TRBJ2-6	NA	TGTGCCAGCAGCAAAGAGAGAGGGGCAGGGTACTCTGGGGCCAACGTCCTGACTTTC	CASSKERGAGYSGANVLTF
TRBV6-2/TRBV6-3	TRBD2	TRBJ2-7	NA	TGTGCCAGCAGTCACGGACTAGCGGCCTACGAGCAGTACTTC	CASSHGLAAYEQYF
TRBV30	NA	TRBJ2-7	few	TGTGCCTGGAGTCGGGACCGCTACGAGCAGTACTTC	CAWSRDRYEQYF
TRBV12-3/TRBV12-4	TRBD2	TRBJ2-1	NA	TGTGCCAGCAGTATAACTAGCGGGAGTGTGAATGAGCAGTTCTTC	CASSITSGSVNEQFF
TRBV20-1	NA	TRBJ2-1	NA	TGCAGTGCTAGAGATTGGGGCCTAAACTCCCCGGAGCAGTTCTTC	CSARDWGLNSPEQFF
TRBV5-4	TRBD1	TRBJ1-1	NA	TGTGCCAGCAGCTTACAGGGGGCAGGGGCTCTCTTT	CASSLQGAGALF
TRBV10-2	TRBD1	TRBJ2-1	NA	TGCGCCAGCAGTGACCCTTGGAAGGGGGCCAGGGCGGATGAGCAGTTCTTC	CASSDPWKGARADEQFF
TRBV7-9	TRBD2	TRBJ2-5	few	TGTGCCAGCAGCCCGACCGGGACTAGCGACGGGACCCAGTACTTC	CASSPTGTSDGTQYF
TRBV2	TRBD1	TRBJ2-5	few	TGTGCCAGCAGTGGGACAGGGCAAGAGACCCAGTACTTC	CASSGTGQETQYF
TRBV6-2/TRBV6-3	NA	TRBJ2-4	few	TGTGCCAGCAGTTACTCGAGACAGTTGGGGCAAGCCAAAAACATTCAGTACTTC	CASSYSRQLGQAKNIQYF
TRBV15	NA	TRBJ1-4	NA	TGTGCCACCAGCAGAGCCGCCTTGCGGGGGGGAATCAATGAAAAACTGTTTTTT	CATSRAALRGGINEKLFF
TRBV12-3/TRBV12-4	NA	TRBJ1-5	NA	TGTGCCAGCAGTTTAGGGGACTTACGGCGCAATCAGCCCCAGCATTTT	CASSLGDLRRNQPQHF
TRBV9	NA	TRBJ2-3	NA	TGTGCCAGCAGCGTAGGTCCCAGTACAGATACGCAGTATTTT	CASSVGPSTDTQYF
TRBV15	NA	TRBJ2-1	few	TGTGCCACCAGCCCATACCGGGACCTTTCCTCTTTTCACAATGAGCAGTTCTTC	CATSPYRDLSSFHNEQFF
TRBV4-2	TRBD2	TRBJ2-7	few	TGTGCCAGCAGCCAAGAGCCAGCGGGAGAATCCTACGAGCAGTACTTC	CASSQEPAGESYEQYF
TRBV9	NA	TRBJ1-3	few	TGTGCCAGCAGCGTAGCTGGACTTAGCTCTGGAAACACCATATATTTT	CASSVAGLSSGNTIYF
TRBV5-1	TRBD2	TRBJ2-2	NA	TGCGCCAGCAGCAGCCCTAGCGGGGCCCTCACCGGGGAGCTGTTTTTT	CASSSPSGALTGELFF
TRBV19	TRBD2	TRBJ2-1	few	TGTGCCAGTAGTACGCCCCTCCGACTAGCGGGAGGGTATAATGAGCAGTTCTTC	CASSTPLRLAGGYNEQFF
TRBV5-5	NA	TRBJ1-2	NA	TGTGCCAGCAGCTTGGGGCCACCCCGAGGGCATGGCTACACCTTC	CASSLGPPRGHGYTF
TRBV10-3	NA	TRBJ2-1	NA	TGTGCCATCGGGAGCTACAATGAGCAGTTCTTC	CAIGSYNEQFF
TRBV12-5	NA	TRBJ2-3	NA	TGTGCTAGTGGTTCTGGCATGGGGGACACAGATACGCAGTATTTT	CASGSGMGDTDTQYF
TRBV12-3/TRBV12-4	TRBD2	TRBJ2-3	few	TGTGCCAGCACCGACTCCCAGCGGGATCGGTTTCGAGATACGCAGTATTTT	CASTDSQRDRFRDTQYF
TRBV4-1	NA	TRBJ2-7	NA	TGCGCCAGCAGCCAAGGGCTTAGGTCCGAGCAGTACTTC	CASSQGLRSEQYF
TRBV5-1	TRBD2	TRBJ2-3	NA	TGCGCCAGCAGCCCGGAGACTAGCGGGGGACCCACAGATACGCAGTATTTT	CASSPETSGGPTDTQYF
TRBV9	NA	TRBJ1-3	NA	TGTGCCAGCAGCGTAGCGGCGGGACAACATTACTCTGGAAACACCATATATTTT	CASSVAAGQHYSGNTIYF
TRBV19	NA	TRBJ1-1	NA	TGTGCCAGTAGTATCGGACGAGGGGTCACTGAAGCTTTCTTT	CASSIGRGVTEAFF
TRBV7-9	TRBD1	TRBJ2-7	few	TGTGCCAGCAGCATCGACCTGGGACAGGGGATCGACGAGCAGTACTTC	CASSIDLGQGIDEQYF
TRBV5-5	NA	TRBJ2-3	many	TGTGCCAGCAGCTTACAACAGGGCACAGATACGCAGTATTTT	CASSLQQGTDTQYF
TRBV6-5	NA	TRBJ2-7	few	TGTGCCAGCAGTTACCTAACCAACGGGCCCCGGGGGAGCTACGAGCAGTACTTC	CASSYLTNGPRGSYEQYF
TRBV5-4	TRBD2	TRBJ2-2	NA	TGTGCCAGCAGCTGGGGACTAGGACCCGGGGAGCTGTTTTTT	CASSWGLGPGELFF
TRBV2	TRBD2	TRBJ2-7	few	TGTGCCAGCAGTGAAGCGCACCCTAGCGGGGTCTCCTACGAGCAGTACTTC	CASSEAHPSGVSYEQYF